A selection of T cell receptor beta chains follows, all from one sample in a study of cytomegalovirus exposure and HLA in healthy donors. Profiled with immunoSEQ multiplex PCR; TCRdb holds only in-frame clones, not every one. The sample gives around 67,000 clones, approximately 80% of which show up once; 7.8% is in the top ten. The sequenced material came from PBMCs. The receptors were gathered from a man between 18 and 35 years old in good health and CMV-seropositive. Both conserved end residues are part of each CDR3. The order of the fields is CDR3 length, J gene, clone size, V gene, D gene, CDR3 protein, CDR3 DNA. D genes are given only for firm matches. A clone size is listed for some rows: how often the clone was seen (once, few, many), or a class if it is expanded.

len: 14
j_gene: TRBJ1-6
abundance: .
v_gene: TRBV7-3
d_gene: .
CDR3aa: CASSPGFYNSPLHF
CDR3nt: TGTGCCAGCAGCCCAGGGTTTTATAATTCACCCCTCCACTTT

len: 14
j_gene: TRBJ2-3
abundance: .
v_gene: TRBV29-1
d_gene: .
CDR3aa: CSVSGQSSTDTQYF
CDR3nt: TGCAGCGTCTCCGGACAGTCTAGCACAGATACGCAGTATTTT

len: 14
j_gene: TRBJ1-1
abundance: .
v_gene: TRBV7-6
d_gene: .
CDR3aa: CASSGGHSNTEAFF
CDR3nt: TGTGCCAGCAGCGGCGGACATTCGAACACTGAAGCTTTCTTT

len: 15
j_gene: TRBJ1-6
abundance: .
v_gene: TRBV15
d_gene: TRBD1
CDR3aa: CATSFRDRTHSPLHF
CDR3nt: TGTGCCACCAGCTTCCGGGACAGAACCCATTCACCCCTCCACTTT

len: 14
j_gene: TRBJ1-2
abundance: .
v_gene: TRBV5-4
d_gene: .
CDR3aa: CASRLPGANYGYTF
CDR3nt: TGTGCCAGCCGCCTACCCGGTGCTAACTATGGCTACACCTTC

len: 15
j_gene: TRBJ2-1
abundance: .
v_gene: TRBV13
d_gene: .
CDR3aa: CASRQGGSSYNEQFF
CDR3nt: TGTGCCAGCAGACAGGGAGGGAGCTCCTACAATGAGCAGTTCTTC

len: 15
j_gene: TRBJ2-7
abundance: few
v_gene: TRBV6-4
d_gene: .
CDR3aa: CASSATGTSSYEQYF
CDR3nt: TGTGCCAGCAGTGCTACAGGGACCAGCTCCTACGAGCAGTACTTC

len: 14
j_gene: TRBJ1-6
abundance: .
v_gene: TRBV6-5
d_gene: TRBD1
CDR3aa: CASSTGTGGSPLHF
CDR3nt: TGTGCCAGCAGCACCGGGACAGGGGGTTCACCCCTCCACTTT

len: 11
j_gene: TRBJ2-1
abundance: .
v_gene: TRBV30
d_gene: .
CDR3aa: CAWSLFGDPFF
CDR3nt: TGTGCCTGGAGTCTATTTGGAGATCCGTTCTTC

len: 14
j_gene: TRBJ1-2
abundance: .
v_gene: TRBV6-5
d_gene: TRBD1
CDR3aa: CATSRTGGGNGYTF
CDR3nt: TGTGCCACTTCCCGGACAGGAGGAGGTAATGGCTACACCTTC

len: 15
j_gene: TRBJ1-2
abundance: .
v_gene: TRBV5-1
d_gene: .
CDR3aa: CASSPGGPSVGGYTF
CDR3nt: TGCGCCAGCAGCCCCGGAGGACCAAGCGTGGGTGGCTACACCTTC

len: 12
j_gene: TRBJ1-1
abundance: .
v_gene: TRBV10-3
d_gene: .
CDR3aa: CAISEGDTEAFF
CDR3nt: TGTGCCATCAGTGAAGGGGACACTGAAGCTTTCTTT

len: 12
j_gene: TRBJ2-7
abundance: few
v_gene: TRBV30
d_gene: .
CDR3aa: CAWGGTPYEQYF
CDR3nt: TGTGCCTGGGGGGGCACACCCTACGAGCAGTACTTC

len: 12
j_gene: TRBJ1-2
abundance: .
v_gene: TRBV30
d_gene: TRBD1
CDR3aa: CAWTPGQGGYTF
CDR3nt: TGTGCCTGGACCCCGGGACAGGGGGGCTACACCTTC

len: 12
j_gene: TRBJ1-2
abundance: once
v_gene: TRBV29-1
d_gene: .
CDR3aa: CSVSASGDGYTF
CDR3nt: TGCAGCGTCTCTGCCTCAGGGGATGGCTACACCTTC

len: 13
j_gene: TRBJ2-7
abundance: .
v_gene: TRBV7-9
d_gene: TRBD1
CDR3aa: CASSLVQGDEQYF
CDR3nt: TGTGCCAGCAGCTTAGTACAGGGGGACGAGCAGTACTTC

len: 10
j_gene: TRBJ1-2
abundance: few
v_gene: TRBV20-1
d_gene: TRBD1
CDR3aa: CSAGTGDYTF
CDR3nt: TGCAGTGCCGGGACAGGGGACTACACCTTC

len: 11
j_gene: TRBJ2-7
abundance: .
v_gene: TRBV29-1
d_gene: .
CDR3aa: CSVRTAREQYF
CDR3nt: TGCAGCGTAAGGACTGCGCGGGAGCAGTACTTC

len: 14
j_gene: TRBJ1-4
abundance: .
v_gene: TRBV2
d_gene: TRBD1
CDR3aa: CASREGQGGEKLFF
CDR3nt: TGTGCCAGCAGAGAGGGACAGGGGGGGGAAAAACTGTTTTTT

len: 15
j_gene: TRBJ2-2
abundance: .
v_gene: TRBV13
d_gene: TRBD1
CDR3aa: CASSAGTGTTGELFF
CDR3nt: TGTGCCAGCAGCGCGGGGACAGGGACCACCGGGGAGCTGTTTTTT

len: 13
j_gene: TRBJ1-1
abundance: .
v_gene: TRBV6-6
d_gene: .
CDR3aa: CASERGQNTEAFF
CDR3nt: TGTGCCAGCGAAAGAGGGCAGAACACTGAAGCTTTCTTT

len: 13
j_gene: TRBJ2-5
abundance: .
v_gene: TRBV30
d_gene: .
CDR3aa: CAWSVKGLWTQYF
CDR3nt: TGTGCCTGGAGTGTAAAGGGGCTTTGGACCCAGTACTTC

len: 13
j_gene: TRBJ2-3
abundance: once
v_gene: TRBV29-1
d_gene: TRBD2
CDR3aa: CSVGTSATDTQYF
CDR3nt: TGCAGCGTTGGGACTAGCGCCACAGATACGCAGTATTTT

len: 19
j_gene: TRBJ1-5
abundance: .
v_gene: TRBV2
d_gene: TRBD1
CDR3aa: CASSYLRDRGVFRDQPQHF
CDR3nt: TGTGCCAGCAGTTACTTACGGGACAGGGGTGTTTTTAGGGATCAGCCCCAGCATTTT

len: 15
j_gene: TRBJ2-1
abundance: .
v_gene: TRBV7-3
d_gene: .
CDR3aa: CASSLPGASLNEQFF
CDR3nt: TGTGCCAGCAGCTTACCGGGAGCCAGCCTTAATGAGCAGTTCTTC

len: 16
j_gene: TRBJ2-2
abundance: .
v_gene: TRBV4-1
d_gene: TRBD2
CDR3aa: CASSQPNSGDTGELFF
CDR3nt: TGCGCCAGCAGCCAGCCGAATAGCGGGGACACCGGGGAGCTGTTTTTT

len: 16
j_gene: TRBJ2-7
abundance: .
v_gene: TRBV4-1
d_gene: TRBD1
CDR3aa: CASSQDPGTATYEQYF
CDR3nt: TGCGCCAGCAGCCAAGATCCCGGGACAGCTACCTACGAGCAGTACTTC

len: 15
j_gene: TRBJ1-1
abundance: .
v_gene: TRBV11-2
d_gene: TRBD1
CDR3aa: CASSLVGQGNTEAFF
CDR3nt: TGTGCCAGCAGCTTAGTGGGACAGGGGAACACTGAAGCTTTCTTT

len: 14
j_gene: TRBJ1-1
abundance: .
v_gene: TRBV29-1
d_gene: .
CDR3aa: CSVVGAVLNTEAFF
CDR3nt: TGCAGCGTTGTAGGGGCAGTTCTTAACACTGAAGCTTTCTTT

len: 14
j_gene: TRBJ1-2
abundance: few
v_gene: TRBV10-3
d_gene: TRBD1
CDR3aa: CAISDTTTGVGYTF
CDR3nt: TGTGCCATCAGTGACACCACCACAGGGGTTGGCTACACCTTC

len: 13
j_gene: TRBJ1-2
abundance: .
v_gene: TRBV30
d_gene: TRBD1
CDR3aa: CAYGTGGGYGYTF
CDR3nt: TGTGCCTACGGGACAGGGGGCGGCTATGGCTACACCTTC

len: 13
j_gene: TRBJ2-7
abundance: once
v_gene: TRBV7-6
d_gene: .
CDR3aa: CASSLGLEGEQYF
CDR3nt: TGTGCCAGCAGCTTGGGACTTGAGGGTGAGCAGTACTTC

len: 16
j_gene: TRBJ2-4
abundance: .
v_gene: TRBV5-1
d_gene: .
CDR3aa: CASSPRGGVAKNIQYF
CDR3nt: TGCGCCAGCAGCCCGAGGGGGGGAGTAGCCAAAAACATTCAGTACTTC

len: 14
j_gene: TRBJ2-7
abundance: .
v_gene: TRBV9
d_gene: .
CDR3aa: CASSVGATPAEQYF
CDR3nt: TGTGCCAGCAGCGTAGGGGCCACCCCGGCCGAGCAGTACTTC

len: 13
j_gene: TRBJ2-1
abundance: once
v_gene: TRBV29-1
d_gene: .
CDR3aa: CSVIKSSYNEQFF
CDR3nt: TGCAGCGTTATTAAGAGCTCCTACAATGAGCAGTTCTTC

len: 17
j_gene: TRBJ2-5
abundance: .
v_gene: TRBV28
d_gene: .
CDR3aa: CASSSHPGGGPQETQYF
CDR3nt: TGTGCCAGCAGTTCACACCCGGGAGGGGGCCCGCAAGAGACCCAGTACTTC

len: 16
j_gene: TRBJ2-2
abundance: .
v_gene: TRBV6-1
d_gene: TRBD2
CDR3aa: CASSEVSGRGAGELFF
CDR3nt: TGTGCCAGCAGTGAAGTTAGCGGGAGGGGGGCCGGGGAGCTGTTTTTT

len: 15
j_gene: TRBJ2-7
abundance: .
v_gene: TRBV5-1
d_gene: TRBD1
CDR3aa: CASSLGSDRAYEQYF
CDR3nt: TGCGCCAGCAGCCTTGGGTCGGACAGGGCGTACGAGCAGTACTTC

len: 15
j_gene: TRBJ2-1
abundance: .
v_gene: TRBV6-1
d_gene: TRBD1
CDR3aa: CASSELGGTYNEQFF
CDR3nt: TGTGCCAGCAGTGAACTAGGGGGCACCTACAATGAGCAGTTCTTC

len: 13
j_gene: TRBJ1-4
abundance: few
v_gene: TRBV7-9
d_gene: .
CDR3aa: CASSVREAEKLFF
CDR3nt: TGTGCCAGCAGCGTCCGGGAGGCAGAAAAACTGTTTTTT

len: 16
j_gene: TRBJ2-1
abundance: few
v_gene: TRBV10-3
d_gene: .
CDR3aa: CAISESNRLAGDEQFF
CDR3nt: TGTGCCATCAGTGAGTCGAATAGACTGGCGGGCGATGAGCAGTTCTTC

len: 13
j_gene: TRBJ1-1
abundance: .
v_gene: TRBV29-1
d_gene: TRBD1
CDR3aa: CSARQGENTEAFF
CDR3nt: TGCAGCGCCCGACAGGGCGAGAACACTGAAGCTTTCTTT

len: 12
j_gene: TRBJ2-7
abundance: .
v_gene: TRBV12-5
d_gene: TRBD1
CDR3aa: CASGLPNRGQYF
CDR3nt: TGTGCTAGTGGTTTGCCAAACAGGGGGCAGTACTTC

len: 12
j_gene: TRBJ1-6
abundance: .
v_gene: TRBV30
d_gene: .
CDR3aa: CAWSRVNSPLHF
CDR3nt: TGTGCCTGGAGCAGGGTCAATTCACCCCTCCACTTT

len: 12
j_gene: TRBJ1-2
abundance: .
v_gene: TRBV28
d_gene: .
CDR3aa: CASSGAGYGYTF
CDR3nt: TGTGCCAGCAGTGGGGCAGGCTATGGCTACACCTTC

len: 15
j_gene: TRBJ2-1
abundance: .
v_gene: TRBV25-1
d_gene: TRBD2
CDR3aa: CASVTGGSSYNEQFF
CDR3nt: TGTGCCAGCGTGACGGGCGGGAGCTCCTACAATGAGCAGTTCTTC

len: 20
j_gene: TRBJ2-6
abundance: .
v_gene: TRBV4-1
d_gene: TRBD1
CDR3aa: CASSQGLDRGLGSGANVLTF
CDR3nt: TGCGCCAGCAGCCAAGGCCTTGACAGGGGTCTGGGCTCTGGGGCCAACGTCCTGACTTTC

len: 15
j_gene: TRBJ2-3
abundance: .
v_gene: TRBV28
d_gene: TRBD1
CDR3aa: CASRLGDRGTDTQYF
CDR3nt: TGTGCCAGCAGACTAGGGGACAGGGGCACAGATACGCAGTATTTT

len: 15
j_gene: TRBJ2-3
abundance: .
v_gene: TRBV15
d_gene: .
CDR3aa: CATSPRTDGPDTQYF
CDR3nt: TGTGCCACCAGCCCTCGGACAGACGGACCAGATACGCAGTATTTT

len: 15
j_gene: TRBJ2-1
abundance: .
v_gene: TRBV12-5
d_gene: TRBD2
CDR3aa: CASGWGAGGGNEQFF
CDR3nt: TGTGCTAGTGGTTGGGGGGCGGGAGGGGGCAATGAGCAGTTCTTC

len: 14
j_gene: TRBJ1-2
abundance: .
v_gene: TRBV29-1
d_gene: .
CDR3aa: CSVEANVREEGYTF
CDR3nt: TGCAGCGTTGAAGCTAATGTAAGGGAGGAAGGCTACACCTTC

len: 16
j_gene: TRBJ1-2
abundance: medium-sized
v_gene: TRBV4-1
d_gene: .
CDR3aa: CASSQAGRDRNYGYTF
CDR3nt: TGCGCCAGCAGCCAAGCTGGACGAGACAGGAACTATGGCTACACCTTC

len: 13
j_gene: TRBJ2-3
abundance: .
v_gene: TRBV7-8
d_gene: .
CDR3aa: CASSSAVSDTQYF
CDR3nt: TGTGCCAGCAGCTCAGCGGTGAGCGATACGCAGTATTTT

len: 15
j_gene: TRBJ2-3
abundance: .
v_gene: TRBV30
d_gene: TRBD1
CDR3aa: CAWSGGQGGGDTQYF
CDR3nt: TGTGCCTGGAGCGGGGGACAGGGGGGAGGAGATACGCAGTATTTT

len: 16
j_gene: TRBJ1-4
abundance: .
v_gene: TRBV7-2
d_gene: TRBD1
CDR3aa: CASSLRGTGGMEKLFF
CDR3nt: TGTGCCAGCAGCTTAAGGGGGACAGGGGGCATGGAAAAACTGTTTTTT

len: 15
j_gene: TRBJ2-7
abundance: .
v_gene: TRBV29-1
d_gene: TRBD1
CDR3aa: CSVEEGQGRSYEQYF
CDR3nt: TGCAGCGTTGAAGAAGGACAGGGGAGGTCCTACGAGCAGTACTTC